This T cell receptor (beta chain) was identified in a study of T-cell reconstitution after alpha-beta-depleted transplantation in children. TCRbeta library preparation incorporated unique molecular identifiers. TCRdb re-called the PCR reads with MiXCR, one entry per CDR3 protein. The sample holds over 200,000 distinct CDR3 sequences, about a sixth seen once. The study's findings and limits: Newly produced T cells mostly provided counts and TCRbeta diversity after one year, as hyperexpanded clones declined. The study traced high day-60 TCRbeta diversity in some patients to surviving recipient T cells and thymic progenitors. Expanded clones from the graft, numbering several hundred, reportedly supplied alpha-beta T cells about two months after transplant.

This clonotype came up a few times. Its antigen is currently unknown. Germline lookup yields CDR1 SGHTA and CDR2 FQGNSA. The ends were cut back, 2 bases at V and 0 bases at J, with 14 bases in the middle. The CDR3 runs to 16 residues. The genes are TRBV7-2 and TRBJ2-7; D perhaps matches TRBD1 (6 bases). Sequences were derived from PBMCs, mostly from graft donor cells, sampled 360 days after TCRalphabeta/CD19-depleted stem cell transplant. The sequence was obtained from a male patient aged 2-9 years who had a stem cell transplant for acute lymphoblastic leukemia, so the T cells may come from the graft donor. This chain's CDR3 is CASSLNFRDTSYEQYF. The CDR3 nucleotides read TGTGCCAGCAGCTTAAATTTCCGGGACACCTCCTACGAGCAGTACTTC.